The present TCR beta chain was sequenced within a study of Graves' ophthalmopathy and Graves' hyperthyroidism. The wider study: The study drew peripheral blood at initial diagnosis, before any treatment. Points from the study as a whole: Blood shared most expanded thyroid clonotypes above 0.001 frequency. The model reached roughly 70% sensitivity and under 75% specificity for predicting ophthalmopathy progression.

Germline V lookup: CDR1 SGHRS, CDR2 YFSETQ. The germline V and J ends were trimmed by 2 bases and 1 base, with 7 bases remaining between them. This CDR3 region has 14 residues. This clonotype was seen a handful of times. Its antigen is unidentified. The authors amplified TCR beta CDR3 regions, and they did so from RNA transcripts for repertoire sequencing. Following a first-round RT-PCR that used HTBI primers, a second-round multiplex PCR was carried out. MiXCR was run by TCRdb on the multiplex PCR reads, yielding one entry per CDR3 protein. The sample shows about 620,000 distinct CDR3 sequences, approximately 21% of them seen only once.

The chain carries TRBV5-1 and TRBJ2-4; tentative D call: TRBD1 (5 bases). What was sequenced was peripheral blood. The source is a woman younger than 30 with stable Graves' hyperthyroidism. Some clones in this sample may be carry-over from other donors' samples. In nucleotides, the CDR3 is TGCGCCAGCAGCTTAGACAGCGCCAAAAACATTCAGTACTTC. Its protein product is CASSLDSAKNIQYF.